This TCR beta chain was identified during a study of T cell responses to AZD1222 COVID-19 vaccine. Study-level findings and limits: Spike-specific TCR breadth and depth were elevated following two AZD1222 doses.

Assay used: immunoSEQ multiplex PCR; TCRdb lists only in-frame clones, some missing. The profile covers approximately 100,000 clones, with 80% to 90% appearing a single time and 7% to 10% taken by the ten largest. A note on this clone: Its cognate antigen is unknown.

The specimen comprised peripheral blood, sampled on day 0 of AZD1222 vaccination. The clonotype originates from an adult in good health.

In DNA form, the CDR3 reads TGTGCCAGCAGCCCACGGACACTTAACAATGAGCAGTTCTTC. Amino acid sequence: CASSPRTLNNEQFF. This sequence joins TRBV7-9 and TRBJ2-1; a weak D match, TRBD1 (5 bases). V lost 5 bases and J 5 bases, leaving 13 bases between the germline ends. The germline V gene has CDR1 SEHNR and CDR2 FQNEAQ (reference sequence). This CDR3 has 14 residues. The full variable domain, its missing parts supplied by reference TRBV7-9 and TRBJ2-1, is DTGVSQNPRHKITKRGQNVTFRCDPISEHNRLYWYRQTLGQGPEFLTYFQNEAQLEKSRLLSDRFSAERPKGSFSTLEIQRTEQGDSAMYLCASSPRTLNNEQFFGPGTRLTVL.